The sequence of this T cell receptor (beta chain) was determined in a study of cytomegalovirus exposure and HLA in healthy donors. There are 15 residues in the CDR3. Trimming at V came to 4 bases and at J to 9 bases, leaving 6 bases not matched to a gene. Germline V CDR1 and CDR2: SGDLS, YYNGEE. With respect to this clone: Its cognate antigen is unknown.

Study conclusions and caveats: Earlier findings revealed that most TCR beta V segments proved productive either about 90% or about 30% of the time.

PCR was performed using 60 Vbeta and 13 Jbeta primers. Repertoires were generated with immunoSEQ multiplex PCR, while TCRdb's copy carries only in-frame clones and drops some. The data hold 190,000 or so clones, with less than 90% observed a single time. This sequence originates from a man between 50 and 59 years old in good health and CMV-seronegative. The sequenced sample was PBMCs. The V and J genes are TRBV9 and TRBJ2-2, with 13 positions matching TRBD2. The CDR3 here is CASSPGTSGVRELFF. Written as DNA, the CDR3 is TGTGCCAGCAGCCCTGGGACTAGCGGGGTAAGGGAGCTGTTTTTT.